This T cell receptor beta chain stems from a study of blood T cell repertoires in COVID-19. Study information: T cells, B-cell-depleted T cells, or PBMCs provided the cDNA or gDNA that served as material.

Cohort 3 recovered donors had two negative PCRs, clearance, or symptom resolution. The CDR3 runs 13 residues. V lost 0 bases to trimming and J lost 8 bases, with 10 bases between them. Germline V gives CDR1 LNHDA, CDR2 SQIVND (reference sequence). Here immunoSEQ multiplex PCR was the method, and the copy in TCRdb shows in-frame clones only, minus some. The sample has about 380,000 clones, 87% seen once. The sequence was obtained from a woman aged 30 to 39 who had recovered from COVID-19. The chain is built from TRBV19 and TRBJ1-1; possibly TRBD1 for D (5 bases). Sequenced input: PBMCs or T cells enriched from blood (not recorded which). The CDR3 here is CASSIDRTSEAFF. In DNA, the CDR3 is TGTGCCAGTAGTATAGATCGGACATCCGAAGCTTTCTTT.